Listed below are T cell receptor beta chains from one sample, sequenced in a study of naive and memory T cell subsets. TCRdb re-called the UMI-ligation and nested PCR reads with MiXCR, one entry per CDR3 protein. Counted here are approximately 37,000 distinct CDR3 sequences, approximately 11% occurring once; the ten biggest clones make up about 4%. Specimen: skin, collected from a tuberculin skin test site. These receptors originate from an adult in good health. Each CDR3 is given with its conserved first and last residue. D genes are given only for firm matches. The size entry is marked missing in some rows and otherwise reads once, few, many or a size class.

j_call: TRBJ1-1; clone_size: many; v_call: TRBV6-5; d_call: -; cdr3_nt: TGTGCCAGCAGTTACTCGATGGGCTTCAGGAACACTGAAGCTTTCTTT; cdr3_aa: CASSYSMGFRNTEAFF
j_call: TRBJ2-5; clone_size: few; v_call: TRBV28; d_call: TRBD2; cdr3_nt: TGTGCCAGCACCCTCCTAGCGGGAGTCAGTACCCAGTACTTC; cdr3_aa: CASTLLAGVSTQYF
j_call: TRBJ1-1; clone_size: many; v_call: TRBV20-1; d_call: -; cdr3_nt: TGCAGTGCTAGAGTTCCGGGATGGAACACTGAAGCTTTCTTT; cdr3_aa: CSARVPGWNTEAFF
j_call: TRBJ2-7; clone_size: many; v_call: TRBV6-1; d_call: -; cdr3_nt: TGTGCCAGCAGTGAATGGAACCGGGACCACGAGCAGTACTTC; cdr3_aa: CASSEWNRDHEQYF
j_call: TRBJ2-7; clone_size: many; v_call: TRBV7-2; d_call: -; cdr3_nt: TGTGCCAGCAGCTTGGGCGGGATCTCCTACGAGCAGTACTTC; cdr3_aa: CASSLGGISYEQYF
j_call: TRBJ1-6; clone_size: few; v_call: TRBV15; d_call: -; cdr3_nt: TGTGCCACCAGCAGACAGGGTTACAATTCACCCCTCCACTTT; cdr3_aa: CATSRQGYNSPLHF
j_call: TRBJ2-1; clone_size: many; v_call: TRBV12-3/TRBV12-4; d_call: -; cdr3_nt: TGTGCCAGCAGTTTAATCCAAGGATCTGAGCAGTTCTTC; cdr3_aa: CASSLIQGSEQFF
j_call: TRBJ2-7; clone_size: many; v_call: TRBV7-3; d_call: -; cdr3_nt: TGTGCCAGCAGCTTACTTGGGGATCTCTCCGAGCAGTACTTC; cdr3_aa: CASSLLGDLSEQYF
j_call: TRBJ1-1; clone_size: -; v_call: TRBV6-4; d_call: -; cdr3_nt: TGTGCCAGAAGTGTTTCGGGGAACACTGAAGCTTTCTTT; cdr3_aa: CARSVSGNTEAFF
j_call: TRBJ2-7; clone_size: many; v_call: TRBV28; d_call: -; cdr3_nt: TGTGCCAGCAGTTCCGCCCCCCAGGGGAAAGTCGAGCAGTACTTC; cdr3_aa: CASSSAPQGKVEQYF
j_call: TRBJ2-1; clone_size: few; v_call: TRBV12-3/TRBV12-4; d_call: -; cdr3_nt: TGTGCCAGCAGTTTAAGCTGGTCTAGCGAGTTCTTC; cdr3_aa: CASSLSWSSEFF
j_call: TRBJ2-1; clone_size: few; v_call: TRBV4-1; d_call: TRBD2; cdr3_nt: TGCGCCAGCAGCCAAGAACCTAGCGGGAGGGCCAAAGAGCAGTTCTTC; cdr3_aa: CASSQEPSGRAKEQFF
j_call: TRBJ1-1; clone_size: few; v_call: TRBV13; d_call: TRBD1; cdr3_nt: TGTGCCAGCAGCCTAGGACAGGGGTACCTTATGAACACTGAAGCTTTCTTT; cdr3_aa: CASSLGQGYLMNTEAFF
j_call: TRBJ1-1; clone_size: many; v_call: TRBV20-1; d_call: TRBD1; cdr3_nt: TGCAGTGCTAGAGAGAGACAACAGGGGATAGGGTACACTGAAGCTTTCTTT; cdr3_aa: CSARERQQGIGYTEAFF
j_call: TRBJ2-4; clone_size: medium-sized; v_call: TRBV29-1; d_call: -; cdr3_nt: TGCAGCGGAAAGGACTTTGACAAAAACATTCAGTACTTC; cdr3_aa: CSGKDFDKNIQYF
j_call: TRBJ2-7; clone_size: -; v_call: TRBV25-1; d_call: TRBD1; cdr3_nt: TGTGCCAGCAGTGCGGGACAGGGGGACTACGAGCAGTACTTC; cdr3_aa: CASSAGQGDYEQYF
j_call: TRBJ2-3; clone_size: -; v_call: TRBV7-3; d_call: -; cdr3_nt: TGTGCCAGCAGCTTCTTGACAGGAGGGGGTCGCACAGATACGCAGTATTTT; cdr3_aa: CASSFLTGGGRTDTQYF
j_call: TRBJ1-1; clone_size: -; v_call: TRBV12-3/TRBV12-4; d_call: -; cdr3_nt: TGTGCCAGCACCCTGGTCCCTTCTAGGGCTGAAGCTTTCTTT; cdr3_aa: CASTLVPSRAEAFF
j_call: TRBJ2-5; clone_size: few; v_call: TRBV2; d_call: -; cdr3_nt: TGTGCCAGCAGCTGGGGGCCCCAAGAGACCCAGTACTTC; cdr3_aa: CASSWGPQETQYF
j_call: TRBJ2-3; clone_size: -; v_call: TRBV28; d_call: TRBD2; cdr3_nt: TGTGCCAGCAGTTCGCCCGGGACTAGCGAAACCTTCACAGATACGCAGTATTTT; cdr3_aa: CASSSPGTSETFTDTQYF
j_call: TRBJ2-7; clone_size: -; v_call: TRBV28; d_call: -; cdr3_nt: TGTGCCAGCAGCCCGGATCACCCGCGGCACTTC; cdr3_aa: CASSPDHPRHF
j_call: TRBJ1-5; clone_size: -; v_call: TRBV20-1; d_call: TRBD1; cdr3_nt: TGCAGTGCTAGCCCCTGGGACAGGGCGAGCAATCAGCCCCAGCATTTT; cdr3_aa: CSASPWDRASNQPQHF
j_call: TRBJ1-2; clone_size: few; v_call: TRBV19; d_call: -; cdr3_nt: TGTGCCAGTAGTATTTATCCCCACAACTATGGCTACACCTTC; cdr3_aa: CASSIYPHNYGYTF
j_call: TRBJ2-3; clone_size: -; v_call: TRBV2; d_call: TRBD2; cdr3_nt: TGTGCCAGCAGGAGGGGACTAGCGGGGTCAGATACGCAGTATTTT; cdr3_aa: CASRRGLAGSDTQYF
j_call: TRBJ2-7; clone_size: -; v_call: TRBV9; d_call: TRBD2; cdr3_nt: TGTGCCAGCAGCGTAGCGGCTAGCGGTACCTACGAGCAGTACTTC; cdr3_aa: CASSVAASGTYEQYF
j_call: TRBJ2-1; clone_size: many; v_call: TRBV7-8; d_call: -; cdr3_nt: TGTGCCGGCAGCTATGAGCCCGGGACACCGAGCTCCTACAATGAGCAGTTCTTC; cdr3_aa: CAGSYEPGTPSSYNEQFF
j_call: TRBJ1-1; clone_size: many; v_call: TRBV3-1; d_call: -; cdr3_nt: TGTGCCAGCAGCCAAGACCCCCTAACAGGGAGCTGGAACACTGAAGCTTTCTTT; cdr3_aa: CASSQDPLTGSWNTEAFF
j_call: TRBJ2-2; clone_size: few; v_call: TRBV19; d_call: TRBD1; cdr3_nt: TGTGCCAGTAACGGGACAGATATACTGAACACCGGGGAGCTGTTTTTT; cdr3_aa: CASNGTDILNTGELFF
j_call: TRBJ1-4; clone_size: few; v_call: TRBV4-1; d_call: -; cdr3_nt: TGCGCCAGCAGCGACAGGCCCAATGAAAAACTGTTTTTT; cdr3_aa: CASSDRPNEKLFF
j_call: TRBJ2-1; clone_size: many; v_call: TRBV28; d_call: -; cdr3_nt: TGTGCCAGCAGTCCGGAGGGTTATGAGCAGTTCTTC; cdr3_aa: CASSPEGYEQFF
j_call: TRBJ2-1; clone_size: many; v_call: TRBV7-3; d_call: -; cdr3_nt: TGTGCCAGCAGCCAACAGGCGCGGGATGAGCAGTTCTTC; cdr3_aa: CASSQQARDEQFF
j_call: TRBJ2-1; clone_size: many; v_call: TRBV20-1; d_call: -; cdr3_nt: TGCAGTGCTAGAGCGGACTATTCCGGGGGTAATGAGCAGTTCTTC; cdr3_aa: CSARADYSGGNEQFF
j_call: TRBJ2-3; clone_size: many; v_call: TRBV6-6; d_call: TRBD2; cdr3_nt: TGTGCCAGCAGACAAAGCGGGGGCACAGATACGCAGTATTTT; cdr3_aa: CASRQSGGTDTQYF
j_call: TRBJ1-1; clone_size: -; v_call: TRBV29-1; d_call: -; cdr3_nt: TGCAGCGTATTGAGGGGGGGGAACACTGAAGCTTTCTTT; cdr3_aa: CSVLRGGNTEAFF
j_call: TRBJ1-1; clone_size: many; v_call: TRBV20-1; d_call: TRBD1; cdr3_nt: TGCAGTGCTAGAGGGACAGGGAGGGACACTGAAGCTTTCTTT; cdr3_aa: CSARGTGRDTEAFF
j_call: TRBJ1-1; clone_size: few; v_call: TRBV12-2; d_call: -; cdr3_nt: TGTGCAAGTCGCTTAAGTCCCCCTCACACTGAAGCTTTCTTT; cdr3_aa: CASRLSPPHTEAFF
j_call: TRBJ2-2; clone_size: -; v_call: TRBV7-3; d_call: -; cdr3_nt: TGTGCCAGCAGCTTAGCTTACGCCGGGGAGCTGTTTTTT; cdr3_aa: CASSLAYAGELFF
j_call: TRBJ2-5; clone_size: many; v_call: TRBV6-5; d_call: TRBD1; cdr3_nt: TGTGCCAGCAGTCCAGGACAGGCGGCCATCCAGTACTTC; cdr3_aa: CASSPGQAAIQYF
j_call: TRBJ2-5; clone_size: large; v_call: TRBV3-1; d_call: -; cdr3_nt: TGTGCCAGCAGCCAGAGCCAAGAGACCCAGTACTTC; cdr3_aa: CASSQSQETQYF
j_call: TRBJ2-7; clone_size: many; v_call: TRBV12-3/TRBV12-4; d_call: -; cdr3_nt: TGTGCCAGCAGTTTAGAGGACAGCCGGGTCTACGAGCAGTACTTC; cdr3_aa: CASSLEDSRVYEQYF
j_call: TRBJ2-1; clone_size: many; v_call: TRBV7-6; d_call: TRBD2; cdr3_nt: TGTGCCAGCAGCTTAATAGCGGGGGCCTACAATGAGCAGTTCTTC; cdr3_aa: CASSLIAGAYNEQFF
j_call: TRBJ1-5; clone_size: few; v_call: TRBV24-1; d_call: -; cdr3_nt: TGTGCCACCAGTGACAATTATAGCAATCAGCCCCAGCATTTT; cdr3_aa: CATSDNYSNQPQHF
j_call: TRBJ2-1; clone_size: many; v_call: TRBV2; d_call: -; cdr3_nt: TGTGCCAGCAGTGAAGCGCCCCCCGGGACTCCACACGGCGAGTTCTTC; cdr3_aa: CASSEAPPGTPHGEFF
j_call: TRBJ2-1; clone_size: few; v_call: TRBV29-1; d_call: -; cdr3_nt: TGCAGCGTTCATTGGCGTAGCTCCTACAATGAGCAGTTCTTC; cdr3_aa: CSVHWRSSYNEQFF
j_call: TRBJ1-6; clone_size: many; v_call: TRBV25-1; d_call: -; cdr3_nt: TGTGCCAGCAGGCAATGGACCCCGAGTTCACCCCTCCACTTT; cdr3_aa: CASRQWTPSSPLHF
j_call: TRBJ2-1; clone_size: few; v_call: TRBV7-9; d_call: TRBD1; cdr3_nt: TGTGCCAGCAGCCCGGCGGACAGGGTAGCTCGTGAGCAGTTCTTC; cdr3_aa: CASSPADRVAREQFF
j_call: TRBJ2-1; clone_size: -; v_call: TRBV6-5; d_call: TRBD2; cdr3_nt: TGTGCCAGCAGGGCAGCGGGAGTGTGGATCGGGCAGTTCTTC; cdr3_aa: CASRAAGVWIGQFF
j_call: TRBJ2-4; clone_size: many; v_call: TRBV2; d_call: -; cdr3_nt: TGTGCCAGCGCGAGGGACATCCAGAAGAGGCAAAACATTCAGTACTTC; cdr3_aa: CASARDIQKRQNIQYF
j_call: TRBJ1-1; clone_size: -; v_call: TRBV6-1; d_call: -; cdr3_nt: TGTGCCAGCACGGACCTCAGGGTGAACACTGAAGCTTTCTTT; cdr3_aa: CASTDLRVNTEAFF
j_call: TRBJ2-2; clone_size: many; v_call: TRBV7-9; d_call: -; cdr3_nt: TGTGCCAGCAGCTCCGGGGGACAGCGGAGGACCGGGGAGCTGTTTTTT; cdr3_aa: CASSSGGQRRTGELFF
j_call: TRBJ1-1; clone_size: many; v_call: TRBV7-2; d_call: -; cdr3_nt: TGTGCCAGCAGCCCATATTGGCGTATGAACACTGAAGCTTTCTTT; cdr3_aa: CASSPYWRMNTEAFF
j_call: TRBJ2-7; clone_size: -; v_call: TRBV28; d_call: -; cdr3_nt: TGTGCCAGCAGTTCCTTCATCCGAAAGGCAGGCCGATTCCCCTACGAGCAGTACTTC; cdr3_aa: CASSSFIRKAGRFPYEQYF